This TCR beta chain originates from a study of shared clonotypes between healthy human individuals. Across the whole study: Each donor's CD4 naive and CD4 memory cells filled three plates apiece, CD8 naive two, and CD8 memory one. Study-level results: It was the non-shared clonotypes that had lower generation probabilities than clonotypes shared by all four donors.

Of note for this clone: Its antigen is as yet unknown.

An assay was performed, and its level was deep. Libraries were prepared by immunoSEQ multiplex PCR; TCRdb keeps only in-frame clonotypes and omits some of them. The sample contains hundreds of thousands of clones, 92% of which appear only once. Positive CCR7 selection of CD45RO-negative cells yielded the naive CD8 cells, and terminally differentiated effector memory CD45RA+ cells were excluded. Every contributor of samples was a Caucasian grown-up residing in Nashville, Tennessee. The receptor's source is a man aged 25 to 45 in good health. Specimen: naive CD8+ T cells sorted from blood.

CDR3 amino acids: CASSRAGGPYEQYF. For the CDR3, the DNA is TGTGCCAGCAGTCGTGCAGGAGGCCCCTACGAGCAGTACTTC. V is TRBV7-9 and J is TRBJ2-7; a possible D gene is TRBD2 (5 bases). CDR3 size: 14 residues. Looked up from germline, CDR1 is SEHNR and CDR2 is FQNEAQ (reference sequence). Trimming stripped 6 bases from V and 2 bases from J, with 14 bases between. The full variable domain, its missing parts supplied by reference TRBV7-9 and TRBJ2-7, is DTGVSQNPRHKITKRGQNVTFRCDPISEHNRLYWYRQTLGQGPEFLTYFQNEAQLEKSRLLSDRFSAERPKGSFSTLEIQRTEQGDSAMYLCASSRAGGPYEQYFGPGTRLTVT.